Included here is one TCR beta chain sequence, with context. Its cognate antigen is unknown. Trimming shortened V by 7 bases and J by 2 bases, and 15 bases separated the two germline ends. CDR1 and CDR2 from the germline V gene are MDHEN and SYDVKM. The CDR3 length is 14 residues. Prepared TCR beta cDNA libraries contained unique molecular identifiers. TCRdb recomputed calls from the PCR reads with MiXCR, one row per CDR3 protein. The table has approximately 730,000 distinct CDR3 sequences, 25% to 30% seen once. This record belongs to a study of post-analysis software for immune sequencing data. Findings and caveats of the study: A significant reduction in normalized Chao1 diversity was observed in multiple sclerosis patients versus controls. Five or six TRBV segments, TRBV5-6, TRBV5-1 and TRBV20-1 among them, were found more frequent in patients than controls.

The receptor was derived from a girl between 10 and 17 years old with multiple sclerosis. The chain joins TRBV28 to TRBJ2-7, with a tentative D call TRBD1 (5 bases). Sequencing was done on a sample of blood. The CDR3 spells CASIGAKPPYEQYF. Here the CDR3 DNA reads TGTGCCAGCATTGGGGCGAAACCCCCCTACGAGCAGTACTTC.